Below, 2 T cell receptor beta chains from the same sample are listed, as sequenced in a study of cytotoxic CD8 clonotypes in ibrutinib-treated CLL. Clones were sequenced by immunoSEQ multiplex PCR, and TCRdb holds only the in-frame ones, with some missing. This sample carries 130,000 or so clones, 77% of them seen once, and the ten largest clones take approximately 27%. The sample was PBMCs, taken after 12 months of ibrutinib treatment. All receptors come from a human donor with chronic lymphocytic leukemia.

J is TRBJ2-7 and V is TRBV25-1, with a possible D match to TRBD1 (6 bases). V was shortened by 4 bases and J by 2 bases, with 15 bases between the two germline ends. The V gene's germline CDR1 is MGHDK and CDR2 SYGVNS. This CDR3 has 15 amino acids. In DNA, the CDR3 is TGTGCCAGCAGTGGGATAAGACAGGCCACCTACGAGCAGTACTTC. Its protein is CASSGIRQATYEQYF.

This chain joins TRBV13 and TRBJ2-5; 7 bases match TRBD2. Germline V gene sequence: CDR1 PRHDT, CDR2 FYEKMQ (reference sequence). The CDR3 consists of 18 residues. V lost 4 bases to trimming and J lost 2 bases; unmatched junction nucleotides: 16. Written as DNA, the CDR3 is TGTGCCAGCAGCTCGCTGCGCCTTGTTCTAGCGGCACAAGAGACCCAGTACTTC. This encodes CASSSLRLVLAAQETQYF.